Below, 29 T cell receptor beta chains from the same sample are listed, as sequenced in a study of cytomegalovirus exposure and HLA in healthy donors. Sequencing used immunoSEQ multiplex PCR; TCRdb keeps in-frame clones, though not all of them. The top ten clones hold roughly 1.6% of a sample with about 78,000 clones, 90% to 97% of them seen once. Sequencing used PBMCs. These TCRs come from a man younger than 35 in good health and CMV-seropositive.

The chain couples TRBV27 to TRBJ1-2, with 9 nucleotides matching TRBD1. The CDR3 sequence is 17 residues long. Trimming cost V 5 bases and J 4 bases; bases outside gene matches: 14. CDR1 and CDR2 (germline): MNHEY, SMNVEV (reference sequence). CDR3 in amino acids: CASSPRTGALSFYGYTF. The CDR3 DNA sequence: TGTGCCAGCAGTCCTAGGACAGGGGCCCTTTCCTTCTATGGCTACACCTTC.

This chain uses TRBV9 with TRBJ1-5; TRBD1 agrees at 10 bases. The CDR3 is made up of 14 amino acids. CDR1 and CDR2 from the germline V gene are SGDLS and YYNGEE. Germline trimming cut 2 bases from V and 5 bases from J; bases unmatched to any gene: 1. The CDR3 nucleotides read TGTGCCAGCAGCGTTGGGACAGGGGATCAGCCCCAGCATTTT. It specifies CASSVGTGDQPQHF.

Here the CDR3 reads CASSRGTGIKSFYEQYF. CDR3 DNA: TGTGCCAGCAGCCGCGGAACAGGGATTAAATCCTTCTACGAGCAGTACTTC. J is TRBJ2-7 and V is TRBV7-9; a weak D match, TRBD1 (6 bases). Germline assignment: CDR1 SEHNR and CDR2 FQNEAQ (reference sequence). V dropped 5 bases and J dropped 3 bases, with 23 bases sitting between them. The CDR3 extends over 17 amino acids.

The rearrangement joins TRBV28 to TRBJ2-7, with TRBD2 as a possible D gene (5 bases). Germline-derived CDR1 and CDR2 are MDHEN and SYDVKM. This CDR3 has 13 residues. The germline V and J ends were trimmed by 5 bases and 7 bases, with 15 bases remaining between them. This chain's CDR3 is CASSPPEGREQYF. In nucleotides, the CDR3 is TGTGCCAGCAGTCCCCCAGAGGGCCGGGAGCAGTACTTC.

For the CDR3, the DNA is TGCGCCAGCAGCCAAGATCTCTTAGTGAGCTCCTACAATGAGCAGTTCTTC. It translates to CASSQDLLVSSYNEQFF. The chain uses TRBV4-1 and TRBJ2-1; D remains unclear. This CDR3 comprises 17 residues. The germline gives CDR1 MGHRA, CDR2 YSYEKL. V lost 0 bases, J lost 0 bases, and 12 bases lay in between.

The chain is built from TRBV11-2 and TRBJ2-7; 7 bases line up with TRBD2. Germline CDR1 reads SGHAT; CDR2 reads FQNNGV. This CDR3 has 16 residues. With V trimmed by 5 bases and J by 2 bases, 12 bases remained unmatched. The CDR3 region is CASSPPSGAGAYEQYF. The CDR3, as DNA: TGTGCCAGCAGCCCCCCCAGCGGGGCCGGGGCCTACGAGCAGTACTTC.

CDR3 bases: TGTGCCAGCAGCCCCTCGAGTGACACTGAAGCTTTCTTT. Protein: CASSPSSDTEAFF. V gene TRBV11-3 combines with J gene TRBJ1-1; no firm D call. V dropped 5 bases and J dropped 3 bases, with 10 bases sitting between them. CDR1 and CDR2 (germline): SGHNT, YENEEA. CDR3 length equals 13 residues.

The J gene is TRBJ2-1, the V gene TRBV7-2, with 8 bases aligning to TRBD2. J lost 5 bases, V lost 1 base, and 13 bases had no gene match. The V gene's germline CDR1 is SGHTA and CDR2 FQGNSA. The CDR3 runs 18 residues. The CDR3 loop is CASSLVTRGAGGNNEQFF. The CDR3 DNA is TGTGCCAGCAGCTTAGTAACACGGGGGGCGGGAGGTAACAATGAGCAGTTCTTC.

A single count supports this clone. The CDR3 here is CASSATGSPGAFF. CDR3 DNA: TGTGCCAGCAGCGCTACCGGGTCCCCCGGGGCTTTCTTT. The chain couples TRBV9 to TRBJ1-1, with D hard to call. V was clipped by 3 bases and J by 11 bases, with 17 bases between them. CDR3 length: 13 amino acids. Per the germline V gene, CDR1 is SGDLS and CDR2 is YYNGEE.

This chain's CDR3 is CASSLGQGRAFF. CDR3 nucleotides: TGTGCCAGCAGCTTAGGACAGGGACGAGCTTTCTTT. The rearrangement links TRBV7-2 to TRBJ1-1, with 7 bases aligning to TRBD1. CDR1 is SGHTA and CDR2 is FQGNSA in the germline V gene. This CDR3 comprises 12 residues. V trimming: 1 base; J trimming: 10 bases; junction bases outside the gene matches: 3.

The chain combines TRBV10-3 with TRBJ2-1, with TRBD2 identical over 8 bases. J was trimmed by 8 bases and V by 3 bases; bases with no gene match: 12. Germline V gene sequence: CDR1 ENHRY, CDR2 SYGVKD. The CDR3 spans 16 residues. The CDR3, as DNA: TGTGCCATCAGTGAATTACCGGGACTAGACTTATATGAGCAGTTCTTC. Encoded protein: CAISELPGLDLYEQFF.

The V gene is TRBV6-5, the J gene TRBJ2-2, with TRBD1 matching over 8 bases. CDR1 is MNHEY and CDR2 is SVGAGI in the germline V gene. The junction had 4 bases not matched to a gene; V was cut back by 7 bases and J by 0 bases. CDR3 length: 15 amino acids. The CDR3 bases are TGTGCCAGCAACCAACAGGGGGCGAACACCGGGGAGCTGTTTTTT. This encodes CASNQQGANTGELFF.

J is TRBJ2-7 and V is TRBV9, with TRBD2 identical over 7 bases. This CDR3 spans 14 amino acids. The V and J ends lost 0 bases and 7 bases, in that order; junction bases with no gene match: 7. Germline V lookup: CDR1 SGDLS, CDR2 YYNGEE. In DNA form, the CDR3 reads TGTGCCAGCAGCGTAGAGACTAGCTCGGGTGAGCAGTACTTC. Translation: CASSVETSSGEQYF.

The chain is built from TRBV7-9 and TRBJ2-5, with 12 bases matching TRBD2. The V gene's germline CDR1 is SEHNR and CDR2 FQNEAQ (reference sequence). The CDR3 extends over 14 amino acids. V lost 10 bases to trimming and J lost 5 bases; unmatched junction nucleotides: 8. The CDR3 DNA reads as TGTGCCATAGCTAGCGGGAGGGCATCCGAGACCCAGTACTTC. This codes for CAIASGRASETQYF.

V usage is TRBV19 and J usage is TRBJ2-7, with a tentative D call TRBD2 (6 bases). V gave up 5 bases and J gave up 5 bases, with 13 bases separating them. The germline V gene encodes CDR1 LNHDA and CDR2 SQIVND (reference sequence). This CDR3 has 13 amino acids. In DNA, the CDR3 is TGTGCCAGTAGTGGGGGGTATGTAGACGAGCAGTACTTC. Protein: CASSGGYVDEQYF.

The rearrangement uses TRBV6-6 and TRBJ1-5, with D perhaps TRBD1 (6 bases). The CDR3 sequence is 16 residues long. Germline V CDR1 and CDR2: MNHNY, SVGAGI (reference sequence). V lost 2 bases to trimming and J lost 7 bases, with 18 bases between them. The CDR3 DNA is TGTGCCAGCAGTTACCCGGGGGGGGCCTCAGGGCAGCCCCAGCATTTT. It yields the protein CASSYPGGASGQPQHF.

V is TRBV4-1 and J is TRBJ2-7, with TRBD1 identical over 8 bases. V was pared by 6 bases and J by 3 bases, with 13 bases of the junction left unmatched. Germline V gene lookup returns CDR1 MGHRA and CDR2 YSYEKL. The CDR3 runs 16 residues. CDR3 DNA: TGCGCCAGCAGTCGGACCGAGGGACAGGCCCTCTACGAGCAGTACTTC. This codes for CASSRTEGQALYEQYF.

The CDR3 sequence is CASSRGTGNEAFF. In DNA, the CDR3 is TGTGCCAGCAGCCGCGGGACAGGCAATGAAGCTTTCTTT. The V and J genes are TRBV7-9 and TRBJ1-1, with 8 bases lining up with TRBD1. Germline CDR1 is SEHNR and CDR2 is FQNEAQ (reference sequence). CDR3 length: 13 amino acids. V trimming: 5 bases; J trimming: 7 bases; junction bases outside the gene matches: 6.

The genes are TRBV5-1 and TRBJ2-7; 9 bases are shared with TRBD2. Germline V gene sequence: CDR1 SGHRS, CDR2 YFSETQ. Losses at the gene ends were 1 base for V and 6 bases for J; bases not matched to a gene: 8. This CDR3 has 15 amino acids. CDR3 protein: CASSLRLAGVIEQYF. DNA for the CDR3: TGCGCCAGCAGCTTGAGGTTAGCGGGAGTCATCGAGCAGTACTTC.

The chain couples TRBV6-1 to TRBJ1-5; TRBD1 matches at 7 bases. This CDR3 spans 16 amino acids. Germline V gene lookup returns CDR1 MNHNS and CDR2 SASEGT. Germline trimming cut 1 base from V and 4 bases from J; bases unmatched to any gene: 7. The CDR3 region has the DNA TGTGCCAGCAGTGAAGTAGGACAGGTCGCAAATCAGCCCCAGCATTTT. This gives the protein CASSEVGQVANQPQHF.

This clone was recorded once. DNA of the CDR3: TGTGCCAGCACCTGGCAGGGGGCGAACTACGAGCAGTACTTC. Residues: CASTWQGANYEQYF. V gene TRBV6-1 combines with J gene TRBJ2-7, with 8 positions matching TRBD1. The germline V gene has CDR1 MNHNS and CDR2 SASEGT. CDR3 size: 14 residues. The V gene end was trimmed by 7 bases and the J gene end by 3 bases; junction bases not matched to a gene: 8.

This clone has just one count. CDR3 sequence (DNA): TGTGCCAGCACCACAGGGAGGAACACTGAAGCTTTCTTT. It specifies CASTTGRNTEAFF. This chain joins TRBV2 and TRBJ1-1, with D perhaps matching TRBD1 (6 bases). The CDR3 is 13 amino acids. Germline assignment: CDR1 SNHLY and CDR2 FYNNEI. With 7 bases removed from V and 1 base from J, the gap between germline ends came to 10 bases.

The chain couples TRBV5-1 to TRBJ2-5, with 12 bases matching TRBD2. The germline V gene encodes CDR1 SGHRS and CDR2 YFSETQ. The CDR3 consists of 16 residues. V lost 3 bases and J lost 2; bases outside the gene matches: 5. The CDR3 is CASSSGLAGSQETQYF. The CDR3 nucleotides read TGCGCCAGCAGCTCGGGACTAGCGGGCAGTCAAGAGACCCAGTACTTC.

This clone was detected only once. The V call is TRBV5-1, the J call TRBJ1-3; D remains unclear. The germline V gene encodes CDR1 SGHRS and CDR2 YFSETQ. Trimming left V 4 bases short and J 4 bases short, with 18 bases between. The length of the CDR3 is 16 residues. The CDR3 bases are TGCGCCAGCAGCGAGCAGGCGCGAAGCATCGGAAACACCATATATTTT. Amino acids: CASSEQARSIGNTIYF.

The V gene is TRBV7-3, the J gene TRBJ2-5, with 8 bases matching TRBD1. Germline-derived CDR1 and CDR2 are SGHTA and FQGTGA. This CDR3 has 15 amino acids. The ends lost 3 bases at V and 1 base at J; junction bases unmatched: 4. The CDR3 is CASSLTGAFQETQYF. The CDR3 nucleotides read TGTGCCAGCAGCTTGACAGGGGCCTTCCAAGAGACCCAGTACTTC.

The gene calls are TRBV6-6 and TRBJ2-7, with D unclear. The CDR3 contains 12 residues. Germline V lookup: CDR1 MNHNY, CDR2 SVGAGI (reference sequence). Trimming shortened V by 2 bases and J by 6 bases, and 8 bases separated the two germline ends. For the CDR3, the DNA is TGTGCCAGCAGTTACGGAGTAGGCGAGCAGTACTTC. Amino acids: CASSYGVGEQYF.

The CDR3: CASSLGQGETGELFF. The CDR3, as DNA: TGTGCCAGCAGCTTAGGACAGGGCGAAACCGGGGAGCTGTTTTTT. The chain links TRBV11-3 to TRBJ2-2; TRBD1 matches at 7 bases. The CDR3 runs 15 residues. V shed 1 base, J shed 5 bases, and the junction held 4 bases outside the gene matches. The V gene's germline CDR1 is SGHNT and CDR2 YENEEA.

The chain uses TRBV5-1 and TRBJ1-1; 8 positions match TRBD1. This CDR3 region has 13 residues. The trim removed 5 bases at V and 3 bases at J, leaving 3 bases unmatched. The germline gives CDR1 SGHRS, CDR2 YFSETQ. CDR3: CASRTQGDTEAFF. In DNA form, the CDR3 reads TGCGCCAGCAGAACACAGGGGGACACTGAAGCTTTCTTT.

The rearrangement joins TRBV5-1 to TRBJ1-2; 8 nucleotides line up with TRBD1. The CDR3 has 13 residues. Germline assignment: CDR1 SGHRS and CDR2 YFSETQ. V trimming: 4 bases; J trimming: 5 bases; junction bases outside the gene matches: 4. CDR3 sequence (DNA): TGCGCCAGCAGCAAGGACAGGGATTATGGCTACACCTTC. Its translation: CASSKDRDYGYTF.